The text below deals with one T cell receptor beta chain. Its antigen is currently unknown. This sample was taken from a study of graft-versus-host responses after intestinal transplantation. The wider study: All recipients were given anti-thymocyte globulin induction, and tacrolimus and steroids were then administered for three to four years.

Method: immunoSEQ multiplex PCR; TCRdb's copy keeps in-frame clones and lacks some. The sample lists approximately 37,000 clones, roughly 93% occurring once. Trimming cost V 1 base and J 5 bases; bases outside gene matches: 7. The germline CDR1 and CDR2 sequences are SGHVT and SQSDAQ. The CDR3 is made up of 15 amino acids. Findings and caveats of the study: GvH clones turned up in recipient marrow; some had shown up first in ileum or blood.

The TCR sequence derives from a human patient who received an intestinal transplant, so some T cells may come from the graft donor. The rearrangement uses TRBV7-4 and TRBJ1-1; 7 bases line up with TRBD1. The source material was PBMCs, sampled 734 days after intestinal transplantation. CDR3 sequence reads: CASSLVCDRETEAFF. For the CDR3, the DNA is TGTGCCAGCAGCTTAGTTTGTGACAGGGAGACTGAAGCTTTCTTT.